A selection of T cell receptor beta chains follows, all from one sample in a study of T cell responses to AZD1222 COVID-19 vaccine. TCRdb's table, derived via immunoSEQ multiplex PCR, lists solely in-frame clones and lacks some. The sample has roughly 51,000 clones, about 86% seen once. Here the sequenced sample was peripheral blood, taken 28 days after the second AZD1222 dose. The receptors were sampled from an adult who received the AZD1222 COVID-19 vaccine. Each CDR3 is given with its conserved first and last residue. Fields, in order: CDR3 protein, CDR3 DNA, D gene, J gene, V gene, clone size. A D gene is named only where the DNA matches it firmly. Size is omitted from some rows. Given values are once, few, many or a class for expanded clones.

CASSQDQASGNRNEQFF	TGCGCCAGCAGCCAAGATCAGGCTAGCGGCAATCGGAATGAGCAGTTCTTC	TRBD2	TRBJ2-1	TRBV4-1	.
CASSWTGDSYNSPLHF	TGTGCCAGCAGCTGGACAGGAGACTCCTATAATTCACCCCTCCACTTT	TRBD1	TRBJ1-6	TRBV11-2	.
CASSLEGLVDGNTIYF	TGTGCCAGCAGCTTGGAGGGGTTGGTGGATGGAAACACCATATATTTT	.	TRBJ1-3	TRBV5-6	.
CASSPRGGGVEQYF	TGTGCCAGCAGTCCCCGCGGAGGGGGGGTAGAGCAGTACTTC	.	TRBJ2-7	TRBV28	.
CASSFERWGYTF	TGTGCCAGCAGCTTTGAAAGGTGGGGCTACACCTTC	.	TRBJ1-2	TRBV7-9	.
CASSGQVFTGNTIYF	TGTGCCAGTAGTGGACAGGTTTTTACTGGAAACACCATATATTTT	TRBD1	TRBJ1-3	TRBV19	few
CASSRNRDSPLHF	TGTGCCAGCAGCCGAAACAGGGATTCACCCCTCCACTTT	.	TRBJ1-6	TRBV3-1/TRBV3-2	.
CASSGTQQETQYF	TGTGCCAGCTCGGGGACTCAACAAGAGACCCAGTACTTC	.	TRBJ2-5	TRBV9	.
CASSLTSGYTDTQYF	TGTGCCAGCAGCCTGACTAGCGGATACACAGATACGCAGTATTTT	TRBD2	TRBJ2-3	TRBV4-2	.
CASSLATGKGYTF	TGTGCCAGCAGCTTGGCGACAGGGAAGGGCTACACCTTC	TRBD1	TRBJ1-2	TRBV5-4	.
CASSLAGRSPLHF	TGCGCCAGCAGCTTAGCCGGACGTTCACCCCTCCACTTT	.	TRBJ1-6	TRBV5-1	.
CASSKAGGGGNTIYF	TGTGCCAGCAGCAAAGCGGGCGGCGGTGGAAACACCATATATTTT	.	TRBJ1-3	TRBV21-1	.
CASSVGGVDEQFF	TGTGCCAGCAGTGTAGGGGGCGTCGATGAGCAGTTCTTC	TRBD1	TRBJ2-1	TRBV25-1	.
CASSSGTSGPVGELFF	TGTGCCAGCAGCTCCGGGACTAGCGGTCCCGTCGGGGAGCTGTTTTTT	TRBD2	TRBJ2-2	TRBV7-3	.
CASDFGSAGNQPQHF	TGTGCCAGTGACTTCGGATCGGCGGGCAATCAGCCCCAGCATTTT	.	TRBJ1-5	TRBV19	.
CASSQVPGPYEQYF	TGTGCCAGCAGCCAGGTTCCGGGGCCTTACGAGCAGTACTTC	.	TRBJ2-7	TRBV3-1/TRBV3-2	.